The following is a TCR beta chain sequence with its context. The antigen is unknown. These data are taken from a study of graft-versus-host responses after intestinal transplantation. Background on the study: Multivisceral, liver-intestinal, or isolated intestinal grafts were transplanted into recipients.

V gave up 6 bases and J gave up 2 bases, with 12 bases separating them. Per the germline V gene, CDR1 is KGHSH and CDR2 is LQKENI. The CDR3 totals 14 residues. The assay was immunoSEQ multiplex PCR, and TCRdb's table has in-frame clones only and misses some. This table holds almost 70,000 clones, 80% to 95% found once. Findings of the study overall: HvG clone declines early post-transplant were associated with peak circulating GvH levels.

The chain couples TRBV18 to TRBJ2-3; TRBD1 is a possible D gene (6 bases). The sequenced sample was bone marrow, obtained approximately 100 weeks after intestinal transplantation. This receptor was identified in a human patient who received an intestinal transplant, so some T cells may come from the graft donor. The CDR3 region has the DNA TGTGCCAGCTCCGGACAGATGACCACAGATACGCAGTATTTT. Its translation is CASSGQMTTDTQYF.